These T cell receptor beta chains were read from a single sample in a study of blood T cell repertoires in COVID-19. Measured with immunoSEQ multiplex PCR; TCRdb has only the in-frame clones, and not every one. This table has about 210,000 clones, approximately 82% appearing once. The sequenced material came from peripheral blood. These TCRs come from a woman between 35 and 50 years old with acute or convalescent COVID-19. CDR3s include the opening cysteine and the closing phenylalanine or tryptophan. A D gene is named only where the DNA matches it firmly. Some rows have no size entry. The others give once, few or many, or a class for an expanded clone.

D,size,V,J,DNA,CDR3
-,few,TRBV14,TRBJ2-3,TGTGCCAGCAGCCAAACGGACAGTTTCGCAGATACGCAGTATTTT,CASSQTDSFADTQYF
TRBD1,-,TRBV11-2,TRBJ2-7,TGTGCCACCTCTCTGGGACAGGTATACGAGCAGTACTTC,CATSLGQVYEQYF
TRBD1,-,TRBV5-8,TRBJ1-4,TGTGCCAGCAGCCCTGACAGGGGACTGTTTTTT,CASSPDRGLFF
TRBD1,-,TRBV6-2/TRBV6-3,TRBJ1-5,TGTGCCAGCAGTTACGCCGGGACAGGCAACTTCAATCAGCCCCAGCATTTT,CASSYAGTGNFNQPQHF
-,-,TRBV7-2,TRBJ2-7,TGTGCCAGCAGCTGGGGACGGGGGTACGAGCAGTACTTC,CASSWGRGYEQYF
TRBD2,-,TRBV10-3,TRBJ2-1,TGTGCCATCAGTGAGGGACTAGCGGGTATCTCCTACAATGAGCAGTTCTTC,CAISEGLAGISYNEQFF
-,-,TRBV19,TRBJ2-1,TGTGCCAGTAGTGCCCCCCTCGGAGGTGAGCAGTTCTTC,CASSAPLGGEQFF
-,-,TRBV4-1,TRBJ1-1,TGCGCCAGCAGCCAAGCTGCCCGGGGGATGGGCACTGAAGCTTTCTTT,CASSQAARGMGTEAFF
-,-,TRBV19,TRBJ1-5,TGTGCCAGTAGTATCGGCGGGACGGAACATCAGCCCCAGCATTTT,CASSIGGTEHQPQHF
-,-,TRBV6-5,TRBJ1-5,TGTGCCAGCAGCATCAAAAGCGATCAGCCCCAGCATTTT,CASSIKSDQPQHF
-,-,TRBV4-3,TRBJ2-2,TGCGCCAGCAGCCAAGGCGGGACAGTCACCGGGGAGCTGTTTTTT,CASSQGGTVTGELFF
-,-,TRBV13,TRBJ1-2,TGTGCCAGCAGCTTACAGGACTATGGCTACACCTTC,CASSLQDYGYTF
-,-,TRBV2,TRBJ2-3,TGTGCCAGCAGTGCACGAGAACCTGGACTAGATACGCAGTATTTT,CASSAREPGLDTQYF
TRBD2,-,TRBV9,TRBJ2-1,TGTGCCAGCAGCGTAGATTCACTAGCGGGAGTGTTGTATGAGCAGTTCTTC,CASSVDSLAGVLYEQFF
TRBD2,-,TRBV19,TRBJ2-2,TGTGCCAGTTCTTCCGGGGGGGGCACCGGGGAGCTGTTTTTT,CASSSGGGTGELFF
-,once,TRBV10-2,TRBJ2-5,TGCGCCAGCAGTGAGTCAGGGGTGGGGGAGACCCAGTACTTC,CASSESGVGETQYF
-,-,TRBV7-2,TRBJ1-5,TGTGCCAGCAGCCACTACAGACCTGGGACAAGCAATCAGCCCCAGCATTTT,CASSHYRPGTSNQPQHF
TRBD2,-,TRBV2,TRBJ2-7,TGTGCCAGCTCATCCCGCAGCGGGAGGGTCAGCTCCTACGAGCAGTACTTC,CASSSRSGRVSSYEQYF
TRBD2,-,TRBV3-1/TRBV3-2,TRBJ2-5,TGTGCCAGCAGCCAGGGTAGCGGGAGCGGGGAGACCCAGTACTTC,CASSQGSGSGETQYF
TRBD1,-,TRBV27,TRBJ2-7,TGTGCCAGCAGCGGGACAGACCCCTCCTACGAGCAGTACTTC,CASSGTDPSYEQYF
TRBD1,-,TRBV27,TRBJ1-2,TGTGCCAGCAGTTTAGGGACAGGGGGCATCTATGGCTACACCTTC,CASSLGTGGIYGYTF
-,-,TRBV6-1,TRBJ1-1,TGTGCCAGCAGTGAAGTAAGGGGCCTGGGCACTGAAGCTTTCTTT,CASSEVRGLGTEAFF
-,-,TRBV9,TRBJ2-3,TGTGCCAGCAGCGTAGGGGCGGGACTCTCATCGGGCCCCCAAGATACGCAGTATTTT,CASSVGAGLSSGPQDTQYF
TRBD1,once,TRBV2,TRBJ2-7,TGTGCCAGCGGACAGGCACGCTCCTACGAGCAGTACTTC,CASGQARSYEQYF
-,-,TRBV19,TRBJ2-7,TGTGCCAGTAGTTGGGGTAGCGGAGCCTACGAGCAGTACTTC,CASSWGSGAYEQYF
TRBD2,few,TRBV5-5,TRBJ2-3,TGTGCCAGCAGCAAGGGACTAGCGGGAGTAGGAGATACGCAGTATTTT,CASSKGLAGVGDTQYF
-,-,TRBV11-2,TRBJ2-7,TGTGCCAGCAGCCGTTCCTACGAGCAGTACTTC,CASSRSYEQYF
TRBD1,-,TRBV11-2,TRBJ2-1,TGTGCCAGCAGCCCAGACAGGGGGTCCTACAATGAGCAGTTCTTC,CASSPDRGSYNEQFF
-,-,TRBV19,TRBJ2-5,TGTGCCAGTAGTAAAAACAGGCAAGAGACCCAGTACTTC,CASSKNRQETQYF
TRBD1,-,TRBV29-1,TRBJ1-2,TGCAGCGTTGAAGTGGGGACAGGGTATGGCTACACCTTC,CSVEVGTGYGYTF
-,-,TRBV6-5,TRBJ1-6,TGTGCCAGCATGCGACAGAATAATTCACCCCTCCACTTT,CASMRQNNSPLHF
-,-,TRBV30,TRBJ1-1,TGTGCCTGGGAGGGTGGACGAGCGAACACTGAAGCTTTCTTT,CAWEGGRANTEAFF
-,-,TRBV30,TRBJ1-1,TGTGCCTGGAGTTCCGAAGGGGGGGACAACACTGAAGCTTTCTTT,CAWSSEGGDNTEAFF
-,-,TRBV7-2,TRBJ2-1,TGTGCCAGCAGCTTAGTTGCGGCGGGCTTCAGCTCCTACAATGAGCAGTTCTTC,CASSLVAAGFSSYNEQFF
TRBD2,-,TRBV29-1,TRBJ2-1,TGCAGCGCACTACTAGCGGGGGCCGGCCATGAGCAGTTCTTC,CSALLAGAGHEQFF
TRBD1,-,TRBV19,TRBJ2-2,TGTGCCAGTATACGACAGGGGGCTGCCACCGGGGAGCTGTTTTTT,CASIRQGAATGELFF
TRBD1,-,TRBV9,TRBJ1-2,TGTGCCAGCAGCGGGGGACAGGTACATGGCTACACCTTC,CASSGGQVHGYTF
TRBD2,once,TRBV3-1/TRBV3-2,TRBJ2-7,TGTGCCAGCAGCCTGTGGGGGGGTAAGGCCGAGCAGTACTTC,CASSLWGGKAEQYF
TRBD1,-,TRBV10-3,TRBJ2-7,TGTGCCATCAGTGATCTGGGACAGGGGGTCTCCTACGAGCAGTACTTC,CAISDLGQGVSYEQYF
-,-,TRBV5-5,TRBJ2-6,TGTGCCAGCAGCTTGTATACGGTTTGGGGAGAGATCTCTGGGGCCAACGTCCTGACTTTC,CASSLYTVWGEISGANVLTF
-,-,TRBV12-5,TRBJ1-1,TGTGCTAGTGGTTTACTCAGGGTCGGAAGCACTGAAGCTTTCTTT,CASGLLRVGSTEAFF
TRBD1,once,TRBV27,TRBJ2-7,TGTGCCAGCAGTCTCACAGGGGAGAGGTACGAGCAGTACTTC,CASSLTGERYEQYF
TRBD1,-,TRBV10-3,TRBJ2-1,TGTGCCATCCGGGACAGGGAGGAAAATGAGCAGTTCTTC,CAIRDREENEQFF
-,-,TRBV5-6,TRBJ2-7,TGTGCCAGCAGCTTGGCTGCAGTTCCGGGCGAGCAGTACTTC,CASSLAAVPGEQYF
-,-,TRBV11-3,TRBJ2-3,TGTGCCAGCAGCTTCGGGGGAGAGGGGACAGATACGCAGTATTTT,CASSFGGEGTDTQYF
-,few,TRBV4-2,TRBJ2-3,TGTGCCAGTGAGCCGGGACGGGGAGGCCCCACAGATACGCAGTATTTT,CASEPGRGGPTDTQYF
TRBD1,-,TRBV27,TRBJ2-5,TGTGCCAGCAGTCGGACAGGTTTGCAAGAGACCCAGTACTTC,CASSRTGLQETQYF
-,-,TRBV7-8,TRBJ2-2,TGTGCCAGCAGCTCTCGGAGAGACACCGGGGAGCTGTTTTTT,CASSSRRDTGELFF